These T cell receptor beta chains were read from a single sample in a study of blood T cell repertoires in COVID-19. Here immunoSEQ multiplex PCR was the method, and the copy in TCRdb shows in-frame clones only, minus some. This repertoire shows 250,000 to 350,000 clones, approximately 84% found once; its top ten account for about 1.6%. The material sequenced was peripheral blood. The receptors shown here come from a human donor with COVID-19, enrolled during active disease. The donor label of this sample is uncertain. CDR3s include the opening cysteine and the closing phenylalanine or tryptophan. The D gene is left open where the match is weak. Size is stated for part of the rows, as once, few or many counts, or as a class when the clone is expanded.

clone size: .
J gene: TRBJ1-1
V gene: TRBV7-2
D gene: .
CDR3 DNA: TGTGCCAGCAGCCGGGAGGCCGGGGACACTGAAGCTTTCTTT
CDR3 protein: CASSREAGDTEAFF

clone size: .
J gene: TRBJ1-1
V gene: TRBV18
D gene: .
CDR3 DNA: TGTGCCAGCTCACCACAGGCACCGGGCGGGGGCGCTGAAGCTTTCTTT
CDR3 protein: CASSPQAPGGGAEAFF

clone size: .
J gene: TRBJ1-5
V gene: TRBV7-2
D gene: .
CDR3 DNA: TGTGCCAGCAACGGCGGAACACTTAGCAATCAGCCCCAGCATTTT
CDR3 protein: CASNGGTLSNQPQHF

clone size: .
J gene: TRBJ2-1
V gene: TRBV9
D gene: .
CDR3 DNA: TGTGCCAGCAGCGGTAGAATCGTGTACGATGAGCAGTTCTTC
CDR3 protein: CASSGRIVYDEQFF

clone size: .
J gene: TRBJ2-5
V gene: TRBV4-1
D gene: .
CDR3 DNA: TGCGCCAGCAGCCAAGACGGGCGAGGGGAGACCCAGTACTTC
CDR3 protein: CASSQDGRGETQYF

clone size: .
J gene: TRBJ2-5
V gene: TRBV12-5
D gene: .
CDR3 DNA: TGTGCTAGTGGTAGAGGGGGACGAGAGACCCAGTACTTC
CDR3 protein: CASGRGGRETQYF

clone size: .
J gene: TRBJ2-1
V gene: TRBV29-1
D gene: TRBD2
CDR3 DNA: TGCAGCGTTGAAGAGGGACTAGCGGAGAGAAGTGAGCAGTTCTTC
CDR3 protein: CSVEEGLAERSEQFF

clone size: .
J gene: TRBJ1-2
V gene: TRBV6-1
D gene: .
CDR3 DNA: TGTGCCAGCAGTGATAGATTTGGCTACACCTTC
CDR3 protein: CASSDRFGYTF

clone size: .
J gene: TRBJ2-7
V gene: TRBV10-3
D gene: .
CDR3 DNA: TGTGCCATCAGTGGTGGCAGGGATTCCTACGAGCAGTACTTC
CDR3 protein: CAISGGRDSYEQYF

clone size: few
J gene: TRBJ1-1
V gene: TRBV19
D gene: .
CDR3 DNA: TGTGCCAGTAGTATTAAATCGGTGTCGTCGAACACTGAAGCTTTCTTT
CDR3 protein: CASSIKSVSSNTEAFF

clone size: .
J gene: TRBJ1-2
V gene: TRBV10-3
D gene: .
CDR3 DNA: TGTGCCGCACAGGGTGACCCACGTGGCTACACCTTC
CDR3 protein: CAAQGDPRGYTF

clone size: .
J gene: TRBJ2-1
V gene: TRBV19
D gene: .
CDR3 DNA: TGTGCCAGTAGTATCTTCGGGCAGGGCAGGGGTGAGCAGTTCTTC
CDR3 protein: CASSIFGQGRGEQFF

clone size: .
J gene: TRBJ2-1
V gene: TRBV11-2
D gene: .
CDR3 DNA: TGTGCCAGCAGCTTAGGGACCGGGAACTACAATGAGCAGTTCTTC
CDR3 protein: CASSLGTGNYNEQFF

clone size: .
J gene: TRBJ2-1
V gene: TRBV6-5
D gene: TRBD2
CDR3 DNA: TGTGCCAGCAAGGGACTAGCGGGAGTGGGTGAGCAGTTCTTC
CDR3 protein: CASKGLAGVGEQFF

clone size: .
J gene: TRBJ2-1
V gene: TRBV25-1
D gene: TRBD2
CDR3 DNA: TGTGCCAGCAGTGAATGGGGGGGGAGGAACTACAATGAGCAGTTCTTC
CDR3 protein: CASSEWGGRNYNEQFF

clone size: .
J gene: TRBJ2-7
V gene: TRBV6-5
D gene: TRBD1
CDR3 DNA: TGTGCCAGCAGTTACCGGTGGACAGGGGTACACGAGCAGTACTTC
CDR3 protein: CASSYRWTGVHEQYF

clone size: .
J gene: TRBJ2-3
V gene: TRBV27
D gene: .
CDR3 DNA: TGTGCCAGCAGTCTATTAAACAGCGGAACGCAGTATTTT
CDR3 protein: CASSLLNSGTQYF